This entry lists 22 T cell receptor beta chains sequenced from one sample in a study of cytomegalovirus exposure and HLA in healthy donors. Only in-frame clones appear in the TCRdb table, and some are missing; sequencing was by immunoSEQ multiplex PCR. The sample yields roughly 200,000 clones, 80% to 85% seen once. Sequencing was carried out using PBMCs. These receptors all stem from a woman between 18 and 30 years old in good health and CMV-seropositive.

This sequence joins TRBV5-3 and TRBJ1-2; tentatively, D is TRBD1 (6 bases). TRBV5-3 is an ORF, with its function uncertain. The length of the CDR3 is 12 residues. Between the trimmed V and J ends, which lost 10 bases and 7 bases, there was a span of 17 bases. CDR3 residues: CACKDSKSGYTF. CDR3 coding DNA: TGTGCCTGTAAGGACAGCAAGAGTGGCTACACCTTC.

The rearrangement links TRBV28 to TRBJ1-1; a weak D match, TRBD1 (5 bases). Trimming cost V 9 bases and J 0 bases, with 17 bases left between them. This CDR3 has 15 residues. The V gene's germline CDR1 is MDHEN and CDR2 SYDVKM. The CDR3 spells CASRTPTWVNTEAFF. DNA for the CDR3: TGTGCCAGTAGGACACCGACTTGGGTGAACACTGAAGCTTTCTTT.

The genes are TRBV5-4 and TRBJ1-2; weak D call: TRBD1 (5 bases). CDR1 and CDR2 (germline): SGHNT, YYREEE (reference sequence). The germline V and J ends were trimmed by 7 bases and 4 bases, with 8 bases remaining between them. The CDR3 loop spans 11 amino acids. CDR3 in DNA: TGTGCCAGCGCCGACAGCTATGGCTACACCTTC. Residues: CASADSYGYTF.

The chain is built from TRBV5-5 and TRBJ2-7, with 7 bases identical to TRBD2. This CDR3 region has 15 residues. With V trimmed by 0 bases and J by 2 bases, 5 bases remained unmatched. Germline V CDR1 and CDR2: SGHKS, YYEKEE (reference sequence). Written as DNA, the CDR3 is TGTGCCAGCAGCTTGGCCACGGGGAGGGCCTACGAGCAGTACTTC. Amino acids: CASSLATGRAYEQYF.

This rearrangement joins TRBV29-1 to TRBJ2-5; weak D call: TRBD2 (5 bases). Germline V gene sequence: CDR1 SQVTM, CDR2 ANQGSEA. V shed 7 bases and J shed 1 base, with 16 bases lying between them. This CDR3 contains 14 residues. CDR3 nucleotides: TGCAGCGAGCGGAAGTCGCCGGCCCAAGAGACCCAGTACTTC. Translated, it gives CSERKSPAQETQYF.

The CDR3 reads CASSDHGASGANVLTF. The CDR3 DNA is TGTGCCAGCAGTGACCACGGAGCATCTGGGGCCAACGTCCTGACTTTC. The V and J genes are TRBV2 and TRBJ2-6, with D unclear. V was trimmed by 3 bases and J by 1 base, leaving 10 bases between them. Germline V gene data show CDR1 as SNHLY and CDR2 as FYNNEI. The CDR3 is 16 residues long. Complete variable domain (other parts from reference TRBV2 and TRBJ2-6): EPEVTQTPSHQVTQMGQEVILRCVPISNHLYFYWYRQILGQKVEFLVSFYNNEISEKSEIFDDQFSVERPDGSNFTLKIRSTKLEDSAMYFCASSDHGASGANVLTFGAGSRLTVL.

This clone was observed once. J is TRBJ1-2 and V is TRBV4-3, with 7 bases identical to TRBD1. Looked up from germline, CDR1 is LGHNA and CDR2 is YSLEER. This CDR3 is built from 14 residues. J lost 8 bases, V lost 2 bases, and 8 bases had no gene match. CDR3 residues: CASSQQTGPGGYTF. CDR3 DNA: TGCGCCAGCAGCCAACAGACAGGGCCAGGAGGCTACACCTTC.

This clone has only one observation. In nucleotides, the CDR3 is TGTGCCAGCAGCCCCATCGGGGATAACTATGGCTACACCTTC. This translates into CASSPIGDNYGYTF. The chain employs TRBV6-6 and TRBJ1-2; D is uncertain. Germline lookup yields CDR1 MNHNY and CDR2 SVGAGI (reference sequence). CDR3 size: 14 residues. Trimming cost V 6 bases and J 1 base, with 12 bases left between them.

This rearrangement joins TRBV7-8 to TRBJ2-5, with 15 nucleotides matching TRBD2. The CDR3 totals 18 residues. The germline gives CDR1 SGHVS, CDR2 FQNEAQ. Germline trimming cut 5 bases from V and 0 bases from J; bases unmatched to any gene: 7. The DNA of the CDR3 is TGTGCCAGCAGCCCCCGGACTAGCGGGGGGGCGTACCAAGAGACCCAGTACTTC. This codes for CASSPRTSGGAYQETQYF. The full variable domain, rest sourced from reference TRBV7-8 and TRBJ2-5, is GAGVSQSPRYKVAKRGQDVALRCDPISGHVSLFWYQQALGQGPEFLTYFQNEAQLDKSGLPSDRFFAERPEGSVSTLKIQRTQQEDSAVYLCASSPRTSGGAYQETQYFGPGTRLLVL.

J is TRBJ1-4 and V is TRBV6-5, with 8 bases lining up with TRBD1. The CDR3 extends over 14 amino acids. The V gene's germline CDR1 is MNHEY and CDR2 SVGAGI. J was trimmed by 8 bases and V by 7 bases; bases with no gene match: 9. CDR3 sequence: CASTKLTGEEKLFF. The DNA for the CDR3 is TGTGCCAGCACTAAATTGACAGGGGAGGAAAAACTGTTTTTT.

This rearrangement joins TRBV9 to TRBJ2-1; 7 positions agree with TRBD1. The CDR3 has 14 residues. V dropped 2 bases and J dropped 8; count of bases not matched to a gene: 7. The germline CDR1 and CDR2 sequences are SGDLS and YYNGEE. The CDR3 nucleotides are TGTGCCAGCAGCGTGAGGACAGGCTCGGATGAGCAGTTCTTC. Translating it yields CASSVRTGSDEQFF.

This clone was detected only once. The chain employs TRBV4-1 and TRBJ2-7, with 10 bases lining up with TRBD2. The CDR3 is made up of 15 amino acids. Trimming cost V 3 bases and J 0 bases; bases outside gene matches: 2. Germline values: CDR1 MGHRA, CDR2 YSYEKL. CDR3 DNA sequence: TGCGCCAGCAGCCAGGGACTAGCGACCTCCTACGAGCAGTACTTC. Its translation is CASSQGLATSYEQYF.

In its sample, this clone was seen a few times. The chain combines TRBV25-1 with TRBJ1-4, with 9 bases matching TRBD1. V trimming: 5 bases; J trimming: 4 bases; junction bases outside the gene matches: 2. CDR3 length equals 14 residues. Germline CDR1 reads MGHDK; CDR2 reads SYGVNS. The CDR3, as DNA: TGTGCCAGCAGTCCGGGACAGGGTAATGAAAAACTGTTTTTT. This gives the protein CASSPGQGNEKLFF.

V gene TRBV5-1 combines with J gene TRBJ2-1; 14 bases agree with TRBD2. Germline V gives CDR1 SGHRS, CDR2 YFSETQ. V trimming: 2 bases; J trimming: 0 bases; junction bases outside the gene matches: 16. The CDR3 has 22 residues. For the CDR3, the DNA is TGCGCCAGCAGCTTACTTCAAATCCCGGGACTAGCGGGGGTTAGCTCCTACAATGAGCAGTTCTTC. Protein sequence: CASSLLQIPGLAGVSSYNEQFF.

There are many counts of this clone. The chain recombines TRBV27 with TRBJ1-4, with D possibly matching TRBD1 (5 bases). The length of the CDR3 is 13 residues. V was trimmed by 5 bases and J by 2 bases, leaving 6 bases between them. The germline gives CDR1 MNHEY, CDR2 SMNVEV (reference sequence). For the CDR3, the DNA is TGTGCCAGCAGTCGGGGGACTAATGAAAAACTGTTTTTT. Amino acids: CASSRGTNEKLFF.

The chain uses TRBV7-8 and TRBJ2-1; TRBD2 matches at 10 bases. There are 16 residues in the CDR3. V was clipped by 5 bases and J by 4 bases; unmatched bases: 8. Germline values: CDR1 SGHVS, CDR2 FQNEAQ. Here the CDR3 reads CASSPRGGLAYNEQFF. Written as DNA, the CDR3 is TGTGCCAGCAGCCCTAGAGGGGGACTAGCGTACAATGAGCAGTTCTTC.

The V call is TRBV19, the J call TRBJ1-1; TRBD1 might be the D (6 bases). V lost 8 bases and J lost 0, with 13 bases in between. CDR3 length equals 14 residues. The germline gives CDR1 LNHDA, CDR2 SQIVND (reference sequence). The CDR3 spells CASRSQGLNTEAFF. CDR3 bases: TGTGCCAGTCGGTCGCAGGGGTTGAACACTGAAGCTTTCTTT.

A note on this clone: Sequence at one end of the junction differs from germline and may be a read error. The CDR3 is CASSGLTGELFF. CDR3 nucleotide sequence: TGTGCCAGCAGCGGTCTGACCGGGGAGCTATTTTTT. The J gene is TRBJ2-2, the V gene TRBV6-4; a weak D match, TRBD2 (5 bases). CDR1 MRHNA and CDR2 SNTAGT come from the germline V gene. The CDR3 extends over 12 amino acids.

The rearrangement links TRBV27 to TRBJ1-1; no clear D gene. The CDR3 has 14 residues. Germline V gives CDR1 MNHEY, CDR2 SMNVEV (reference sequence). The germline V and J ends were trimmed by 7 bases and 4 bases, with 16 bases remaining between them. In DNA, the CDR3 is TGTGCCAGCACCCCGAGCATTGGAGGCACTGAAGCTTTCTTT. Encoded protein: CASTPSIGGTEAFF.

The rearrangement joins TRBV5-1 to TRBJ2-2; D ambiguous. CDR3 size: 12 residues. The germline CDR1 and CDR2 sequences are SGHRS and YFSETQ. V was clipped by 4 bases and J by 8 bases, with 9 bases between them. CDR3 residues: CASSQAWGELFF. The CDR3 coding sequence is TGCGCCAGCAGCCAAGCATGGGGGGAGCTGTTTTTT.

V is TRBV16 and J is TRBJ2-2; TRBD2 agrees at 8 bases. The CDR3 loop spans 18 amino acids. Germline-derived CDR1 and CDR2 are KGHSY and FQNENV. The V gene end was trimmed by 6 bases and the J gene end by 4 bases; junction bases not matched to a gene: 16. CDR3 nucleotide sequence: TGTGCCAGCAGTCAACGAGCACTAGCGGACCCACTCACCGGGGAGCTGTTTTTT. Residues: CASSQRALADPLTGELFF.

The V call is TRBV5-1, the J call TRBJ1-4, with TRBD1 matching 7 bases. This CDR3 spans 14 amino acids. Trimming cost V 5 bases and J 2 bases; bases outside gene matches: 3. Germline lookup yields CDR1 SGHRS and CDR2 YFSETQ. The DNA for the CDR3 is TGCGCCAGCAGAATACAGGGGACTAATGAAAAACTGTTTTTT. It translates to CASRIQGTNEKLFF. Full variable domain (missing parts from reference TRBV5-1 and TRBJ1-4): KAGVTQTPRYLIKTRGQQVTLSCSPISGHRSVSWYQQTPGQGLQFLFEYFSETQRNKGNFPGRFSGRQFSNSRSEMNVSTLELGDSALYLCASRIQGTNEKLFFGSGTQLSVL.